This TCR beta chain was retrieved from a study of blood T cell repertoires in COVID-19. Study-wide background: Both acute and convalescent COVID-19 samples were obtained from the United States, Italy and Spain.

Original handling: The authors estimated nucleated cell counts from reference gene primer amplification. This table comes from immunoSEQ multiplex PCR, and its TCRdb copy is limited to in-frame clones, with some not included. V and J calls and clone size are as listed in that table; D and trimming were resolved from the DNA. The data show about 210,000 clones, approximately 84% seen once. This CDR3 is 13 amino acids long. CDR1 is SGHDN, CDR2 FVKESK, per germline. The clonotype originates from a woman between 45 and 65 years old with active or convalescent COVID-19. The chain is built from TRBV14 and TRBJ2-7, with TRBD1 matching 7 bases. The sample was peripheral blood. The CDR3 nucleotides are TGTGCCAGCAGCCCAGTATTCCTACGGGACAGACACGTC. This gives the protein CASSPVFLRDRHV.